These T cell receptor beta chains were read from a single sample in a study of T cell responses to AZD1222 COVID-19 vaccine. Generated by immunoSEQ multiplex PCR, the TCRdb table keeps only in-frame clones and is missing some. The sample consists of tens of thousands of clones, 80% to 90% of them appearing once. Sequencing used peripheral blood, obtained on day 0 of AZD1222 vaccination. All receptors derive from an adult in good health. Both conserved end residues are part of each CDR3. Fields, in order: CDR3 length, J gene, D gene, clone size, V gene, CDR3 DNA, CDR3 protein. D genes are given only for firm matches. A row's size may be missing; if present it is once, few, many or a size class.

>14|TRBJ1-6|TRBD1|NA|TRBV28
TGTGCCAGCAGTTCGGGACAGGGTGATTCACCCCTCCACTTT
CASSSGQGDSPLHF
>15|TRBJ2-2|NA|NA|TRBV2
TGTGCCAGCAGGGCGGGGCCGGTTCAGACCGGGGAGCTGTTTTTT
CASRAGPVQTGELFF
>14|TRBJ2-3|NA|once|TRBV14
TGTGCCAGCAGCCGTCAACAGGGTGCAGATACGCAGTATTTT
CASSRQQGADTQYF
>13|TRBJ2-5|NA|NA|TRBV19
TGTGCCAGTAGTATCAGCGGGCAAGAGACCCAGTACTTC
CASSISGQETQYF
>14|TRBJ1-2|TRBD1|NA|TRBV9
TGTGCCAGCAGCACACGGACAGGGCCCTATGGCTACACCTTC
CASSTRTGPYGYTF
>12|TRBJ1-2|NA|NA|TRBV12-3/TRBV12-4
TGTGCCAGCAGTTTTGGACGGCATGGCTACACCTTC
CASSFGRHGYTF
>16|TRBJ2-1|NA|NA|TRBV6-2/TRBV6-3
TGTGCCAGCAGTTACGGGCAGGGTAGGACCTACAATGAGCAGTTCTTC
CASSYGQGRTYNEQFF
>15|TRBJ1-2|NA|NA|TRBV30
TGTGCCTGGAGTTTAACCTCCGGGGGTACCTATGGCTACACCTTC
CAWSLTSGGTYGYTF
>13|TRBJ1-1|NA|NA|TRBV7-8
TGTGCCAGCAGGCAGACAGTCAGCACTGAAGCTTTCTTT
CASRQTVSTEAFF
>14|TRBJ2-2|TRBD1|NA|TRBV2
TGTGCCAGCAGGAGGACAGGGGACACCGGGGAGCTGTTTTTT
CASRRTGDTGELFF
>15|TRBJ1-5|NA|NA|TRBV19
TGTGCCAGTATCAAGGAGGACGGATTTAATCAGCCCCAGCATTTT
CASIKEDGFNQPQHF
>15|TRBJ2-7|NA|NA|TRBV5-1
TGCGCCAGCAGCTTGGTACCAGGGGACTCCTACGAGCAGTACTTC
CASSLVPGDSYEQYF
>12|TRBJ1-1|NA|NA|TRBV6-5
TGTGCCAGCCGAAGGGGGGGGACTGAAGCTTTCTTT
CASRRGGTEAFF
>14|TRBJ2-7|NA|once|TRBV28
TGTGCCAGCAGACCCGTATTTAATCCCTACGAGCAGTACTTC
CASRPVFNPYEQYF
>15|TRBJ1-4|NA|NA|TRBV9
TGTGCCAGCAGCGCTCAGGGTACCCTTAATGAAAAACTGTTTTTT
CASSAQGTLNEKLFF
>13|TRBJ1-1|TRBD1|once|TRBV30
TGTGCCGTGAGGGGGCTGTGGGACACTGAAGCTTTCTTT
CAVRGLWDTEAFF
>15|TRBJ2-3|NA|NA|TRBV9
TGTGCCAGCAGCGTAGTTGGCGAAAGGTGGGATACGCAGTATTTT
CASSVVGERWDTQYF
>9|TRBJ2-1|NA|NA|TRBV29-1
TGCAGCGTTGAACCGGGGCCCTTCTTC
CSVEPGPFF
>12|TRBJ1-2|NA|once|TRBV6-1
TGTGCCAGCAGTGACAGTAACTATGGCTACACCTTC
CASSDSNYGYTF
>16|TRBJ2-5|NA|few|TRBV5-1
TGCGCCAGCAGCTTGGGGCTTTCGATCCTTTATGAGACCCAGTACTTC
CASSLGLSILYETQYF
>13|TRBJ2-7|NA|NA|TRBV29-1
TGCAGCGTTGGAACAGGGAAGGTGAGCGAGCAGTACTTC
CSVGTGKVSEQYF
>14|TRBJ2-2|NA|NA|TRBV7-6
TGTGCCAGCAGCTTAGGGTCGAACACCGGGGAGCTGTTTTTT
CASSLGSNTGELFF
>14|TRBJ2-2|NA|once|TRBV5-1
TGCGCCAGCAGCAGTACCCAAAGCACCGGGGAGCTGTTTTTT
CASSSTQSTGELFF
>17|TRBJ1-4|NA|NA|TRBV23-1
TGCGCCAGCAGTCATCACGTCTCAGGGGCTCGGTTGTTGAAACTGTTTTTT
CASSHHVSGARLLKLFF
>15|TRBJ2-4|NA|NA|TRBV14
TGTGCCAGCAGCCAAGGGGGTGTTCAGGAAGACATTCAGTACTTC
CASSQGGVQEDIQYF
>14|TRBJ2-5|TRBD2|NA|TRBV27
TGTGCCAGCAGTTTTTTAGCGGGCCAAGAGACCCAGTACTTC
CASSFLAGQETQYF
>13|TRBJ1-2|TRBD1|NA|TRBV7-6
TGTGCCAGCAGCTGGACAGGGCTAGATGGCTACACCTTC
CASSWTGLDGYTF
>14|TRBJ1-5|NA|once|TRBV29-1
TGCAGCGTTGAAGAAGGAGGGACTAATCAGCCCCAGCATTTT
CSVEEGGTNQPQHF
>15|TRBJ2-5|TRBD1|few|TRBV28
TGTGCCAGCAGTACGGTACGGCAGGGGGAAAGGGACCAGTACTTC
CASSTVRQGERDQYF
>14|TRBJ1-5|NA|NA|TRBV19
TGTGCCAGTAGTCCTACAGGGCCCGGTCAGCCCCAGCATTTT
CASSPTGPGQPQHF
>13|TRBJ1-2|NA|NA|TRBV19
TGTGCCAGTAGTCAGAGGGTTGTTGGTGGCTACACCTTC
CASSQRVVGGYTF
>11|TRBJ1-2|NA|NA|TRBV2
TGTGCCAGCAGTACGATCCTCGGCTACACCTTC
CASSTILGYTF
>15|TRBJ1-4|TRBD1|NA|TRBV7-9
TGTGCCAGCAGCTTGGTACAGGGGACTCGGGAAAAACTGTTTTTT
CASSLVQGTREKLFF
>15|TRBJ2-3|NA|NA|TRBV3-1/TRBV3-2
TGTGCCAGCAGCCAAGAGGTTGGGGCCACAGATACGCAGTATTTT
CASSQEVGATDTQYF
>13|TRBJ2-5|NA|NA|TRBV29-1
TGCAGCGTCCATGGGGGGCTCGGAGAGACCCAGTACTTC
CSVHGGLGETQYF
>16|TRBJ2-7|TRBD1|NA|TRBV4-2
TGTGCCAGCAGCTTAGCTACAGGGGCCCCCTGGGACGAGCAGTACTTC
CASSLATGAPWDEQYF
>16|TRBJ2-2|TRBD2|few|TRBV5-6
TGTGCCAGCAGCATTGCTGCGGGGGGTGGCACCGGGGAGCTGTTTTTT
CASSIAAGGGTGELFF
>15|TRBJ2-3|TRBD2|NA|TRBV6-4
TGTGCCAGCAGTGAAGCGGGGGGGCCGGCAGATACGCAGTATTTT
CASSEAGGPADTQYF
>14|TRBJ1-1|NA|NA|TRBV7-9
TGTGCCAGCATCACGACGGGGGCAAACACTGAAGCTTTCTTT
CASITTGANTEAFF
>15|TRBJ1-6|NA|NA|TRBV9
TGTGCCAGCAGCGCCCACAGCTCCTATAATTCACCCCTCCACTTT
CASSAHSSYNSPLHF
>15|TRBJ1-2|TRBD1|few|TRBV11-2
TGTGCCAGCAGCTTGAACAGGGGGCGGACCTATGGCTACACCTTC
CASSLNRGRTYGYTF
>14|TRBJ2-1|TRBD1|NA|TRBV18
TGTGCCAGCTCACATTCCGGACAGGGGGAGAAGCAGTTCTTC
CASSHSGQGEKQFF
>16|TRBJ2-2|TRBD1|NA|TRBV5-1
TGCGCCAGCAGCTTGGCACAGGGGAATATCGCCGGGGAGCTGTTTTTT
CASSLAQGNIAGELFF